A selection of T cell receptor beta chains follows, all from one sample in a study of CD8+ T cells in alopecia areata. The repertoire was sequenced with immunoSEQ multiplex PCR; TCRdb's copy has only in-frame clones and lacks some. The data show some 100,000 clones, about 40% seen once. Here the sequenced sample was CD8+ T cells sorted from blood, taken at week 24, from a patient treated with tofacitinib. These receptors were collected from a human donor with alopecia areata. Both conserved end residues are part of each CDR3. D genes are given only for firm matches. For some rows the clone size is stated as once, few or many, or as a class when expanded; others skip it.

D gene	V gene	J gene	clone size	CDR3 protein	CDR3 DNA
TRBD1	TRBV27	TRBJ1-2	NA	CASSIGTGLGGYTF	TGTGCCAGCAGCATCGGGACAGGGCTAGGTGGCTACACCTTC
TRBD2	TRBV6-6	TRBJ2-7	NA	CASSYAGDEQYF	TGTGCCAGCAGTTACGCGGGGGACGAGCAGTACTTC
NA	TRBV9	TRBJ2-2	NA	CASSSRGPSTYLGELFF	TGTGCCAGCAGCTCCCGGGGACCTTCCACCTACCTGGGGGAGCTGTTTTTT
NA	TRBV27	TRBJ2-1	few	CASSLWPTSRNEQFF	TGTGCCAGCAGTTTATGGCCGACTAGTAGGAATGAGCAGTTCTTC
NA	TRBV29-1	TRBJ2-7	few	CSVELGRDHEQYF	TGCAGCGTTGAGCTCGGCAGGGACCACGAGCAGTACTTC
NA	TRBV6-1	TRBJ1-1	NA	CASSEARVGWNTEAFF	TGTGCCAGCAGTGAAGCAAGAGTTGGGTGGAACACTGAAGCTTTCTTT
NA	TRBV7-8	TRBJ2-5	NA	CASSLAGSTGETQYF	TGTGCCAGCAGCTTAGCAGGGTCTACTGGGGAGACCCAGTACTTC
NA	TRBV15	TRBJ2-1	NA	CATSSRQAPYNEQFF	TGTGCCACCAGCAGCAGACAGGCTCCCTACAATGAGCAGTTCTTC
TRBD2	TRBV6-6	TRBJ2-5	NA	CASSLLSGRWGETQYF	TGTGCCAGCAGTCTCCTGAGCGGGAGGTGGGGAGAGACTCAGTACTTC
TRBD1	TRBV5-1	TRBJ2-7	many	CASSFSGTGYEQYF	TGCGCCAGCAGCTTCTCCGGGACAGGGTACGAGCAGTACTTC
NA	TRBV29-1	TRBJ2-1	NA	CSVGGDEASYEQFF	TGCAGCGTGGGGGGCGACGAAGCCTCCTACGAGCAGTTCTTC
NA	TRBV4-1	TRBJ1-2	once	CASSQKTGGINYGYTF	TGCGCCAGCAGCCAAAAAACGGGGGGCATTAACTATGGCTACACCTTC
TRBD2	TRBV9	TRBJ2-1	NA	CASRDGGGSYNEQFF	TGTGCCAGCAGAGACGGCGGGGGGAGTTACAATGAGCAGTTCTTC
TRBD1	TRBV14	TRBJ1-5	many	CASRRDRASNQPQHF	TGTGCCAGCAGACGGGACAGGGCTTCCAATCAGCCCCAGCATTTT
TRBD1	TRBV7-2	TRBJ2-3	NA	CASGPRDRITDTQYF	TGTGCCAGCGGCCCCCGGGACAGGATCACAGATACGCAGTATTTT
TRBD1	TRBV6-6	TRBJ1-1	NA	CASSSPGGEAFF	TGTGCCAGCAGTTCACCAGGGGGTGAAGCTTTCTTT
NA	TRBV5-1	TRBJ1-1	NA	CASSLVPAGTLEAFF	TGCGCCAGCAGCTTGGTACCCGCGGGTACCTTAGAAGCTTTCTTT
TRBD1	TRBV29-1	TRBJ1-1	few	CSAGTGYTEAFF	TGCAGCGCCGGGACAGGGTACACTGAAGCTTTCTTT
NA	TRBV27	TRBJ2-3	NA	CASSLMTGGRGTDTQYF	TGTGCCAGCAGTTTAATGACTGGTGGTAGGGGGACAGATACGCAGTATTTT
NA	TRBV5-1	TRBJ2-7	NA	CASKPDDSYEQYF	TGCGCCAGCAAGCCGGACGACTCCTACGAGCAGTACTTC
NA	TRBV19	TRBJ1-1	NA	CASSKRQDGWTEAFF	TGTGCCAGTAGTAAGAGACAGGACGGGTGGACTGAAGCTTTCTTT
NA	TRBV6-6	TRBJ2-2	few	CASSYFSSGNTGELFF	TGTGCCAGCAGTTACTTTTCCAGCGGAAACACCGGGGAGCTGTTTTTT
NA	TRBV4-3	TRBJ2-2	NA	CASSQGQHTGELFF	TGCGCCAGCAGCCAAGGCCAACACACCGGGGAGCTGTTTTTT
NA	TRBV6-1	TRBJ2-1	NA	CASSDGASNSEQFF	TGTGCCAGCAGCGACGGGGCTAGCAATAGTGAGCAGTTCTTC
NA	TRBV29-1	TRBJ1-1	NA	CSVVWQQKNTEAFF	TGCAGCGTTGTTTGGCAGCAGAAAAACACTGAAGCTTTCTTT
NA	TRBV9	TRBJ2-5	once	CASSAMDETQYF	TGTGCCAGCAGCGCAATGGACGAGACCCAGTACTTC
TRBD2	TRBV5-1	TRBJ2-3	many	CASSSGLASADTQYF	TGCGCCAGCAGCTCGGGACTAGCGAGCGCAGATACGCAGTATTTT
NA	TRBV5-1	TRBJ2-7	few	CASSLGEEQYF	TGCGCCAGCAGCTTGGGAGAGGAGCAGTACTTC
NA	TRBV27	TRBJ1-2	NA	CASTKRGNYGYTF	TGTGCCAGCACCAAGCGGGGTAACTATGGCTACACCTTC
TRBD1	TRBV27	TRBJ2-7	NA	CASSRTGEREQYF	TGTGCCAGCAGCCGGACAGGGGAGCGCGAGCAGTACTTC
TRBD1	TRBV4-1	TRBJ1-5	few	CASSQVQGAMSNQPQHF	TGCGCCAGCAGCCAAGTGCAGGGGGCGATGAGCAATCAGCCCCAGCATTTT
NA	TRBV5-4	TRBJ1-1	NA	CASSPTGNTEAFF	TGTGCCAGCAGCCCGACAGGAAACACTGAAGCTTTCTTT
TRBD1	TRBV6-5	TRBJ1-2	NA	CASSQDRLYGYTF	TGTGCCAGCAGTCAGGACAGGCTCTATGGCTACACCTTC
NA	TRBV15	TRBJ1-2	once	CATSRRGGGDGYTF	TGTGCCACCAGCCGGAGGGGGGGCGGGGATGGCTACACCTTC
TRBD1	TRBV13	TRBJ1-2	NA	CASSSRGIGYTF	TGTGCCAGCAGCTCCAGGGGGATTGGCTACACCTTC
TRBD1	TRBV11-3	TRBJ2-3	NA	CASSLGTGGTDTQYF	TGTGCCAGCAGCTTAGGGACAGGGGGGACAGATACGCAGTATTTT
NA	TRBV6-1	TRBJ1-1	NA	CASSVWVNTEAFF	TGTGCCAGCAGCGTTTGGGTGAACACTGAAGCTTTCTTT
NA	TRBV29-1	TRBJ2-7	NA	CSVEKTGATYEQYF	TGCAGCGTTGAGAAAACCGGGGCTACCTACGAGCAGTACTTC
NA	TRBV6-5	TRBJ1-3	NA	CASGDGFSGNTIYF	TGTGCCAGTGGGGACGGCTTCTCTGGAAACACCATATATTTT
TRBD2	TRBV4-1	TRBJ2-7	NA	CASSHTSGSYEQYF	TGCGCCAGCAGCCATACTAGCGGGAGTTACGAGCAGTACTTC
TRBD1	TRBV6-6	TRBJ1-2	few	CGTGERYGYTF	TGTGGGACAGGGGAAAGATATGGCTACACCTTC
TRBD2	TRBV25-1	TRBJ2-5	NA	CASSATGTSEYQETQYF	TGTGCCAGCAGTGCGACCGGGACTAGCGAGTACCAAGAGACCCAGTACTTC
NA	TRBV28	TRBJ2-7	NA	CASGNPGEQYF	TGTGCCAGCGGTAACCCCGGCGAGCAGTACTTC
NA	TRBV7-6	TRBJ1-5	NA	CASSLDGTNQPQHF	TGTGCCAGCAGCTTAGATGGCACGAATCAGCCCCAGCATTTT
NA	TRBV6-1	TRBJ2-3	NA	CAISEERQTDTQYF	TGTGCCATCAGTGAGGAGAGACAGACAGATACGCAGTATTTT
TRBD2	TRBV18	TRBJ2-7	few	CASSPPGGYEQYF	TGTGCCAGCTCACCACCGGGAGGGTACGAGCAGTACTTC
TRBD1	TRBV11-2	TRBJ1-2	NA	CASTLTGDYGYTF	TGTGCCAGCACCTTGACAGGGGACTATGGCTACACCTTC
NA	TRBV27	TRBJ2-1	NA	CASSFPGRGEQFF	TGTGCCAGCAGTTTTCCGGGGAGAGGTGAGCAGTTCTTC
NA	TRBV2	TRBJ2-7	NA	CASTSSGDFEQYF	TGTGCCAGCACCTCCTCGGGGGACTTCGAGCAGTACTTC
NA	TRBV13	TRBJ2-1	NA	CASSLPSARAGANEQFF	TGTGCCAGCAGCCTACCATCCGCTCGGGCCGGAGCAAATGAGCAGTTCTTC
NA	TRBV15	TRBJ2-3	many	CATSRERGGTGDTQYF	TGTGCCACCAGCAGAGAGAGGGGAGGCACGGGAGATACGCAGTATTTT
NA	TRBV27	TRBJ2-5	NA	CASSIRGNGETQYF	TGTGCCAGCAGTATTCGAGGGAATGGAGAGACCCAGTACTTC
TRBD2	TRBV29-1	TRBJ2-5	few	CSVPGLAGEQYF	TGCAGCGTCCCTGGACTAGCGGGTGAGCAGTACTTC
NA	TRBV20-1	TRBJ1-1	NA	CSANRDGEAFF	TGCAGTGCTAACCGGGACGGTGAAGCTTTCTTT
NA	TRBV18	TRBJ1-1	NA	CASSPGGNTEAFF	TGTGCCAGCTCACCAGGGGGGAACACTGAAGCTTTCTTT
NA	TRBV27	TRBJ2-7	NA	CASSLSRGTHEQYF	TGTGCCAGCAGTTTATCTAGAGGGACCCACGAGCAGTACTTC
TRBD2	TRBV19	TRBJ2-7	few	CASAGLADYEQYF	TGTGCCAGTGCGGGACTAGCGGACTACGAGCAGTACTTC